This T cell receptor (beta chain) was documented in a study of blood T cell repertoires in COVID-19. Repertoires were generated with immunoSEQ multiplex PCR, while TCRdb's copy carries only in-frame clones and drops some. This table has about 210,000 clones, around 82% appearing once. With 8 bases clipped from V and 2 bases from J, the junction kept 4 bases outside the gene matches. CDR3 length equals 13 residues. CDR1 and CDR2 from the germline V gene are MDHEN and SYDVKM. Sequencing was done on a sample of peripheral blood. The chain combines TRBV28 with TRBJ1-2; 8 positions agree with TRBD1. The source is a human donor in a cohort sampled during active COVID-19. This CDR3 reads CASLRTGNYGYTF. CDR3 coding DNA: TGTGCCAGCCTTCGGACAGGGAACTATGGCTACACCTTC.